Listed below are T cell receptor beta chains from one sample, sequenced in a study of lung T cells in sarcoidosis with Löfgren's syndrome. MiXCR, applied by TCRdb to the reads, yields one record per CDR3 protein. Of around 60,000 distinct CDR3 sequences in the sample, 21% were seen once. The sample taken for sequencing was CD4+ T cells from PBMCs. Receptor source: a human donor with sarcoidosis (Löfgren's syndrome or another form), or a control subject (not recorded which). The CDR3 runs from the conserved cysteine through the conserved F or W. Each record gives: D gene, J gene, V gene, clone size, CDR3 protein, CDR3 DNA. A D gene is named only where the DNA matches it firmly. Clone size is given for some rows only: seen once, a few or many times, or a class if the clone is expanded.

D gene: -
J gene: TRBJ2-1
V gene: TRBV6-1
clone size: many
CDR3 protein: CASSTNIAVTYNEQFF
CDR3 DNA: TGTGCCAGCAGTACTAATATAGCGGTTACCTACAATGAGCAGTTCTTC

D gene: -
J gene: TRBJ1-1
V gene: TRBV5-5
clone size: -
CDR3 protein: CASSLDDRMNTEAFF
CDR3 DNA: TGTGCCAGCAGCTTGGATGACAGGATGAACACTGAAGCTTTCTTT

D gene: -
J gene: TRBJ2-2
V gene: TRBV2
clone size: -
CDR3 protein: CASKKDGTETGELFF
CDR3 DNA: TGTGCCAGCAAAAAGGACGGAACGGAGACCGGGGAGCTGTTTTTT

D gene: -
J gene: TRBJ1-1
V gene: TRBV6-1
clone size: many
CDR3 protein: CASRRGENTEAFF
CDR3 DNA: TGTGCCAGCAGACGTGGAGAGAACACTGAAGCTTTCTTT

D gene: -
J gene: TRBJ2-6
V gene: TRBV28
clone size: -
CDR3 protein: CASSLVQGNPGANVLTF
CDR3 DNA: TGTGCCAGCAGTTTAGTCCAGGGAAACCCTGGGGCCAACGTCCTGACTTTC

D gene: -
J gene: TRBJ1-1
V gene: TRBV5-6
clone size: -
CDR3 protein: CASSLVGSGGTEAFF
CDR3 DNA: TGTGCCAGCAGCTTGGTTGGGAGTGGGGGCACTGAAGCTTTCTTT

D gene: -
J gene: TRBJ1-6
V gene: TRBV15
clone size: many
CDR3 protein: CATSRDFGNSPLHF
CDR3 DNA: TGTGCCACCAGCAGAGATTTTGGGAATTCACCCCTCCACTTT

D gene: TRBD2
J gene: TRBJ2-3
V gene: TRBV5-5
clone size: -
CDR3 protein: CASSLRAGGLTDTQYF
CDR3 DNA: TGTGCCAGCAGCTTAAGAGCGGGAGGACTCACAGATACGCAGTATTTT

D gene: -
J gene: TRBJ1-4
V gene: TRBV27
clone size: many
CDR3 protein: CASSPQDWPEKLFF
CDR3 DNA: TGTGCCAGCAGTCCTCAGGATTGGCCTGAAAAACTGTTTTTT

D gene: -
J gene: TRBJ1-1
V gene: TRBV19
clone size: -
CDR3 protein: CASSPPRGAGDTEAFF
CDR3 DNA: TGTGCCAGTAGTCCCCCTCGAGGGGCGGGGGACACTGAAGCTTTCTTT

D gene: TRBD1
J gene: TRBJ1-5
V gene: TRBV5-1
clone size: few
CDR3 protein: CASSLVAGGGQPQHF
CDR3 DNA: TGCGCCAGCAGCTTGGTGGCAGGGGGCGGGCAGCCCCAGCATTTT

D gene: -
J gene: TRBJ2-2
V gene: TRBV5-1
clone size: few
CDR3 protein: CASRRGDNTGELFF
CDR3 DNA: TGCGCCAGCAGGAGGGGGGACAACACCGGGGAGCTGTTTTTT

D gene: -
J gene: TRBJ2-5
V gene: TRBV3-1
clone size: many
CDR3 protein: CASSQDRTASKTQYF
CDR3 DNA: TGTGCCAGCAGCCAAGATAGAACAGCTTCAAAGACCCAGTACTTC

D gene: -
J gene: TRBJ2-1
V gene: TRBV18
clone size: -
CDR3 protein: CASSPAGFSYNGQFF
CDR3 DNA: TGTGCCAGCTCACCTGCAGGGTTCTCCTACAATGGGCAGTTCTTC

D gene: -
J gene: TRBJ1-1
V gene: TRBV7-8
clone size: -
CDR3 protein: CASSLEGVKTEAFF
CDR3 DNA: TGTGCCAGCAGCTTAGAAGGGGTAAAGACTGAAGCTTTCTTT

D gene: -
J gene: TRBJ2-3
V gene: TRBV19
clone size: many
CDR3 protein: CASSLDRITDTQYF
CDR3 DNA: TGTGCCAGTAGCCTCGACAGGATTACAGATACGCAGTATTTT

D gene: -
J gene: TRBJ1-5
V gene: TRBV7-2
clone size: many
CDR3 protein: CASSLVSSGQPQHF
CDR3 DNA: TGTGCCAGCAGCTTAGTCTCCTCGGGTCAGCCCCAGCATTTT

D gene: -
J gene: TRBJ2-1
V gene: TRBV6-2/TRBV6-3
clone size: many
CDR3 protein: CACSPGLFSYNEQFF
CDR3 DNA: TGTGCCTGCTCCCCGGGACTCTTCTCCTACAATGAGCAGTTCTTC

D gene: -
J gene: TRBJ1-4
V gene: TRBV18
clone size: few
CDR3 protein: CASSPPGPDEKLFF
CDR3 DNA: TGTGCCAGCTCACCACCGGGACCGGATGAAAAACTGTTTTTT

D gene: TRBD1
J gene: TRBJ2-3
V gene: TRBV12-3/TRBV12-4
clone size: -
CDR3 protein: CASSPGQGADTQYF
CDR3 DNA: TGTGCCAGCAGCCCGGGACAGGGTGCGGATACGCAGTATTTT

D gene: -
J gene: TRBJ2-1
V gene: TRBV6-1
clone size: many
CDR3 protein: CASFPLTSNEQFF
CDR3 DNA: TGTGCCAGCTTCCCCTTAACTAGTAATGAGCAGTTCTTC

D gene: TRBD2
J gene: TRBJ2-7
V gene: TRBV7-9
clone size: -
CDR3 protein: CATSLGLATYEQYF
CDR3 DNA: TGTGCCACCAGCTTGGGACTAGCGACCTACGAGCAGTACTTC

D gene: -
J gene: TRBJ1-4
V gene: TRBV19
clone size: few
CDR3 protein: CASRERSWSEKLFF
CDR3 DNA: TGTGCCAGTAGAGAGAGGTCCTGGTCTGAAAAACTGTTTTTT

D gene: -
J gene: TRBJ1-1
V gene: TRBV2
clone size: -
CDR3 protein: CASSGQVEALDTEVFF
CDR3 DNA: TGTGCCAGCAGTGGACAGGTCGAAGCGCTAGACACTGAAGTTTTCTTT

D gene: TRBD2
J gene: TRBJ2-5
V gene: TRBV20-1
clone size: many
CDR3 protein: CSARERTSGSGETQYF
CDR3 DNA: TGCAGTGCTAGAGAAAGAACTAGCGGGAGTGGGGAGACCCAGTACTTC

D gene: -
J gene: TRBJ2-7
V gene: TRBV28
clone size: many
CDR3 protein: CASSQTRTSGRSAQYF
CDR3 DNA: TGTGCCAGCAGTCAAACCCGGACGAGCGGTAGATCCGCGCAGTACTTC

D gene: TRBD1
J gene: TRBJ1-3
V gene: TRBV20-1
clone size: few
CDR3 protein: CSASSRGLVGNTIYF
CDR3 DNA: TGCAGTGCTTCCTCTAGGGGGCTCGTTGGAAACACCATATATTTT

D gene: -
J gene: TRBJ1-4
V gene: TRBV28
clone size: many
CDR3 protein: CASSQTGFGAEKLFF
CDR3 DNA: TGTGCCAGCAGTCAAACAGGGTTCGGCGCTGAAAAACTGTTTTTT

D gene: TRBD1
J gene: TRBJ2-6
V gene: TRBV28
clone size: many
CDR3 protein: CASSPLYGQGGKPTF
CDR3 DNA: TGTGCCAGCAGTCCCCTCTACGGACAGGGGGGTAAACCCACTTTC

D gene: -
J gene: TRBJ1-6
V gene: TRBV20-1
clone size: many
CDR3 protein: CSAREGQGNNSPLHF
CDR3 DNA: TGCAGTGCTAGAGAGGGCCAGGGGAATAATTCACCCCTCCACTTT

D gene: TRBD2
J gene: TRBJ2-3
V gene: TRBV6-6
clone size: many
CDR3 protein: CASSYGSGGFTDTQYF
CDR3 DNA: TGTGCCAGCAGTTACGGTAGCGGGGGGTTCACAGATACGCAGTATTTT

D gene: -
J gene: TRBJ1-1
V gene: TRBV10-2
clone size: many
CDR3 protein: CASSLSRGGATEAFF
CDR3 DNA: TGCGCCAGCAGCCTGAGTCGAGGAGGGGCGACTGAAGCTTTCTTT

D gene: TRBD2
J gene: TRBJ2-5
V gene: TRBV20-1
clone size: -
CDR3 protein: CSAATSGRAYQETQYF
CDR3 DNA: TGCAGTGCTGCGACTAGCGGGAGGGCGTACCAAGAGACCCAGTACTTC

D gene: -
J gene: TRBJ1-6
V gene: TRBV9
clone size: -
CDR3 protein: CASGPNNSPLHF
CDR3 DNA: TGTGCCAGCGGCCCAAATAATTCACCCCTCCACTTT

D gene: TRBD2
J gene: TRBJ2-1
V gene: TRBV15
clone size: many
CDR3 protein: CATSTPLGVAGGNEQFF
CDR3 DNA: TGTGCCACCAGCACCCCCCTCGGGGTAGCGGGTGGCAATGAGCAGTTCTTC

D gene: -
J gene: TRBJ1-6
V gene: TRBV6-1
clone size: many
CDR3 protein: CASSSDRTTRTPLHF
CDR3 DNA: TGTGCCAGCAGTTCCGACAGGACTACCAGGACACCCCTCCACTTT

D gene: -
J gene: TRBJ1-1
V gene: TRBV11-2
clone size: few
CDR3 protein: CASSLAFQGRNTEAFF
CDR3 DNA: TGTGCCAGCAGCTTAGCGTTTCAGGGACGGAACACTGAAGCTTTCTTT

D gene: -
J gene: TRBJ2-1
V gene: TRBV24-1
clone size: few
CDR3 protein: CATGEHDSLTYNEQFF
CDR3 DNA: TGTGCCACCGGGGAACATGATTCCCTGACCTACAATGAGCAGTTCTTC

D gene: -
J gene: TRBJ1-1
V gene: TRBV2
clone size: few
CDR3 protein: CASSEQGDQPFF
CDR3 DNA: TGTGCCAGCAGTGAACAGGGAGATCAACCTTTCTTT

D gene: -
J gene: TRBJ1-2
V gene: TRBV12-3/TRBV12-4
clone size: few
CDR3 protein: CASSFWGDYGYTF
CDR3 DNA: TGTGCCAGCAGTTTTTGGGGAGACTATGGCTACACCTTC

D gene: TRBD1
J gene: TRBJ2-7
V gene: TRBV2
clone size: many
CDR3 protein: CASSKGQGLVEQYF
CDR3 DNA: TGTGCCAGCAGTAAAGGACAGGGGTTGGTCGAGCAGTACTTC

D gene: -
J gene: TRBJ2-1
V gene: TRBV6-1
clone size: many
CDR3 protein: CASSAEGYREQFF
CDR3 DNA: TGTGCCAGCAGTGCTGAGGGGTACCGGGAGCAGTTCTTC

D gene: -
J gene: TRBJ1-5
V gene: TRBV2
clone size: many
CDR3 protein: CASSERRVGQPQHF
CDR3 DNA: TGTGCCAGCAGTGAGAGACGGGTTGGTCAGCCCCAGCATTTT

D gene: -
J gene: TRBJ2-7
V gene: TRBV7-2
clone size: few
CDR3 protein: CASSLVNSFSSYEQYF
CDR3 DNA: TGTGCCAGCAGCTTAGTTAACAGTTTCAGCTCCTACGAGCAGTACTTC